This T cell receptor (beta chain) was profiled in a study of blood T cells in healthy people across ages. Study-wide results and limits: Diversity was higher, and naive CD4+ cells more numerous, in long-lived donors than in aged donors.

For the second PCR, which ran for about 6 to 12 cycles, a sample-barcoded 5' primer and a J-beta primer mix were used. All cDNA molecules were each tagged by a template-switch adaptor with 12 random nucleotides. Each CDR3 protein gets one entry after TCRdb re-called the 5' RACE reads with MiXCR. Found here are around 1,000,000 distinct CDR3 sequences, more than 30% of them singletons; the top ten hold 13%. Trimming removed 5 bases from V and 0 bases from J, with 11 bases in between. Germline CDR1 PRHDT, CDR2 FYEKMQ (reference sequence). There are 14 residues in the CDR3. Notes on this clonotype: Its antigen is as yet unknown.

The gene calls are TRBV13 and TRBJ2-7; D not certain. This receptor was taken from a man between 18 and 29 years old in good health. What was sequenced was blood. The CDR3 loop is CASSPRTSSYEQYF. The CDR3 DNA reads as TGTGCCAGCAGCCCTAGGACCAGCTCCTACGAGCAGTACTTC.